Below, one T cell receptor (beta chain) is given with its context. The data originate from a study of blood T cell repertoires in COVID-19. Study as a whole: Sample material is recorded as cDNA or gDNA derived from T cells, B-cell-depleted T cells, or PBMCs.

Using immunoSEQ multiplex PCR, the repertoire was profiled, and TCRdb retains in-frame clones only, with some absent. The profile shows approximately 93,000 clones, around nine tenths of them singletons. Germline loops: CDR1 WSHSY, CDR2 SAAADI. Trimming shortened V by 0 bases and J by 7 bases, and 13 bases separated the two germline ends. The CDR3 spans 15 residues. The sequenced material came from peripheral blood. The chain links TRBV10-2 to TRBJ2-4, with D possibly being TRBD2 (5 bases). The TCR was taken from a man over 45 with COVID-19, enrolled during active disease. This CDR3 reads CASSESNRRSNIQYF. CDR3 bases: TGCGCCAGCAGTGAGTCGAATCGGAGGTCCAACATTCAGTACTTC.